These 14 T cell receptor beta chains were sequenced from one sample in a study of T cell responses to AZD1222 COVID-19 vaccine. Here immunoSEQ multiplex PCR was the method, and the copy in TCRdb shows in-frame clones only, minus some. The sample has under 30,000 clones, 86% seen once. The input for sequencing was peripheral blood, taken 28 days after the second AZD1222 dose. The receptors were sampled from an adult who received the AZD1222 COVID-19 vaccine.

This clone was counted between two and nine times. The chain joins TRBV29-1 to TRBJ2-5; perhaps TRBD2 as D (6 bases). CDR1 is SQVTM and CDR2 is ANQGSEA in the germline V gene. The CDR3 spans 13 residues. With 6 bases removed from V and 3 bases from J, the gap between germline ends came to 14 bases. CDR3 region: CSVMSLAKETQYF. CDR3 in DNA: TGCAGCGTAATGAGTCTAGCGAAAGAGACCCAGTACTTC.

The chain uses TRBV14 and TRBJ2-7, with D unresolved. The germline V gene has CDR1 SGHDN and CDR2 FVKESK. CDR3 length: 15 amino acids. Between the trimmed V and J ends, which lost 2 bases and 3 bases, there was a span of 14 bases. CDR3 nucleotide sequence: TGTGCCAGCAGCCAATTTAGGACCCCTCTCTACGAGCAGTACTTC. Translated, it gives CASSQFRTPLYEQYF.

The chain joins TRBV10-3 to TRBJ2-3; 7 bases align to TRBD2. The CDR3 has 14 residues. Germline assignment: CDR1 ENHRY and CDR2 SYGVKD. The J segment lost 4 bases and the V segment lost 10 bases, leaving 11 bases of the junction unmatched. The CDR3 DNA reads TGTGCCACGGGGCGGGGGAGAGGGCCAGATACGCAGTATTTT. Translation gives CATGRGRGPDTQYF.

This chain links TRBV28 with TRBJ2-1; maybe TRBD2 (7 bases). Trimming took 3 bases from V and 0 from J, leaving 18 bases between them. Germline assignment: CDR1 MDHEN and CDR2 SYDVKM. This CDR3 contains 18 residues. CDR3 sequence (DNA): TGTGCCAGCAGTTTCTTCCCTCGGGGGGACAACTCCTACAATGAGCAGTTCTTC. Its translation: CASSFFPRGDNSYNEQFF.

The sample holds one count of this clone. The CDR3 DNA reads TGTGCCAGTACCCCTGGGACAGGGGACAACACCGGGGAGCTGTTTTTT. Encoded protein: CASTPGTGDNTGELFF. The rearrangement links TRBV19 to TRBJ2-2, with TRBD1 identical over 10 bases. The CDR3 extends over 16 amino acids. From germline, CDR1 is LNHDA and CDR2 SQIVND (reference sequence). V gave up 7 bases and J gave up 2 bases; unmatched junction bases: 7.

The CDR3 DNA follows: TGTGCCACCAGCAGAGATCAGGGGTCCTACGAGCAGTACTTC. Translated: CATSRDQGSYEQYF. This chain uses TRBV15 with TRBJ2-7, with D possibly matching TRBD1 (6 bases). Deletions cut 0 bases from V and 1 base from J, with 7 bases between. The CDR3 is 14 residues long. Germline loops: CDR1 LNHNV, CDR2 YYDKDF (reference sequence). Complete variable domain (other parts from reference TRBV15 and TRBJ2-7): DAMVIQNPRYQVTQFGKPVTLSCSQTLNHNVMYWYQQKSSQAPKLLFHYYDKDFNNEADTPDNFQSRRPNTSFCFLDIRSPGLGDTAMYLCATSRDQGSYEQYFGPGTRLTVT.

A few counts support this clone. This rearrangement joins TRBV6-5 to TRBJ2-3; 12 bases line up with TRBD2. Germline V lookup: CDR1 MNHEY, CDR2 SVGAGI. With V trimmed by 6 bases and J by 6 bases, 7 bases remained unmatched. The CDR3 totals 15 residues. The CDR3 DNA follows: TGTGCCAGCAGGTTGACTAGCGGGGGTCCGGATACGCAGTATTTT. Its translation: CASRLTSGGPDTQYF.

CDR3 in amino acids: CASSVAVGGGTEAFF. The DNA for the CDR3 is TGTGCCAGCAGCGTAGCTGTAGGGGGCGGTACTGAAGCTTTCTTT. The J gene is TRBJ1-1, the V gene TRBV9, with 7 bases aligning to TRBD1. This CDR3 region has 15 residues. V gave up 0 bases and J gave up 5 bases; unmatched junction bases: 7. CDR1 is SGDLS, CDR2 YYNGEE, per germline. Combining the CDR3 with reference TRBV9 and TRBJ1-1 gives the whole variable domain DSGVTQTPKHLITATGQRVTLRCSPRSGDLSVYWYQQSLDQGLQFLIQYYNGEERAKGNILERFSAQQFPDLHSELNLSSLELGDSALYFCASSVAVGGGTEAFFGQGTRLTVV.

The V call is TRBV19, the J call TRBJ1-2, with D unresolved. The V and J ends lost 5 bases and 0 bases respectively, with 16 bases between them. The length of the CDR3 is 16 residues. The germline V gene encodes CDR1 LNHDA and CDR2 SQIVND (reference sequence). CDR3 protein: CASSPSSPRANYGYTF. CDR3 bases: TGTGCCAGTAGTCCAAGCTCGCCTAGAGCTAACTATGGCTACACCTTC.

V and J are TRBV5-1 and TRBJ1-6; 7 nucleotides match TRBD1. CDR1 SGHRS and CDR2 YFSETQ come from the germline V gene. V dropped 2 bases and J dropped 9; count of bases not matched to a gene: 5. CDR3 length: 14 residues. This chain's CDR3 is CASSFNRGGSPLHF. The CDR3 DNA reads TGCGCCAGCAGCTTTAACAGGGGTGGTTCACCCCTCCACTTT.

This clone was recorded a few times. The chain carries TRBV27 and TRBJ2-6, with TRBD1 identical over 7 bases. The J segment lost 0 bases and the V segment lost 5 bases, leaving 7 bases of the junction unmatched. CDR1 is MNHEY, CDR2 SMNVEV, per germline (reference sequence). CDR3 length equals 17 residues. The CDR3: CASSPQGFRSGANVLTF. The DNA for the CDR3 is TGTGCCAGCAGTCCACAGGGGTTCCGCTCTGGGGCCAACGTCCTGACTTTC.

This clone was observed once. The chain recombines TRBV5-1 with TRBJ2-7; D unresolved. Trimming took 1 base from V and 0 from J, leaving 14 bases between them. The germline CDR1 and CDR2 sequences are SGHRS and YFSETQ. The CDR3 length is 16 residues. Here the CDR3 DNA reads TGCGCCAGCAGCTTGATTATAGCAGGAGCCTCCTACGAGCAGTACTTC. This codes for CASSLIIAGASYEQYF.

The chain recombines TRBV18 with TRBJ1-2, with D uncertain. This CDR3 is built from 15 residues. Germline V gene data show CDR1 as KGHSH and CDR2 as LQKENI. Between the trimmed V and J ends, which lost 2 bases and 2 bases, there was a span of 12 bases. This CDR3 is CASSPRTADNYGYTF. The CDR3 region has the DNA TGTGCCAGCTCACCAAGGACGGCCGACAACTATGGCTACACCTTC.

The gene calls are TRBV6-5 and TRBJ1-2; TRBD1 might be the D (5 bases). CDR3 length: 15 amino acids. V lost 5 bases, J lost 2 bases, and 15 bases lay in between. Germline values: CDR1 MNHEY, CDR2 SVGAGI. The CDR3 nucleotides are TGTGCCAGCAGTCCGAACGGTGGGGGGAACTATGGCTACACCTTC. Translation: CASSPNGGGNYGYTF.